Following are 24 T cell receptor beta chains from one sample sequenced in a study of OX40 agonist ivuxolimab in advanced cancers. TCRdb keeps only in-frame clones here, not all; method: immunoSEQ multiplex PCR. Among tens of thousands of clones, 80% to 90% were seen once, and the ten largest hold 10% to 11%. The sample here was CD4+ or CD8+ T cells sorted from blood, taken in a trial of the OX40 agonist ivuxolimab. All receptors derive from an adult with an advanced solid tumor such as melanoma, head and neck, liver or kidney cancer.

The rearrangement joins TRBV19 to TRBJ1-2; the D is unclear. The ends were cut back, 1 base at V and 7 bases at J, with 7 bases in the middle. Germline-derived CDR1 and CDR2 are LNHDA and SQIVND (reference sequence). The CDR3 sequence is 12 residues long. The CDR3 region has the DNA TGTGCCAGTAGTATAGGGCGGATTGGCTACACCTTC. Translating it yields CASSIGRIGYTF.

The genes are TRBV5-1 and TRBJ2-7; the D gene is possibly TRBD2 (6 bases). Per germline, CDR1 SGHRS and CDR2 YFSETQ. V was pared by 0 bases and J by 5 bases, with 12 bases between. The CDR3 is 14 residues long. The CDR3 nucleotides read TGCGCCAGCAGCTTGGCCAACGGGGAGGACGAGCAGTACTTC. Translation gives CASSLANGEDEQYF. The complete variable domain, with remaining parts taken from reference TRBV5-1 and TRBJ2-7, reads KAGVTQTPRYLIKTRGQQVTLSCSPISGHRSVSWYQQTPGQGLQFLFEYFSETQRNKGNFPGRFSGRQFSNSRSEMNVSTLELGDSALYLCASSLANGEDEQYFGPGTRLTVT.

The chain joins TRBV7-9 to TRBJ1-1; 8 positions agree with TRBD1. Germline loops: CDR1 SEHNR, CDR2 FQNEAQ (reference sequence). This CDR3 has 13 residues. Unmatched junction bases numbered 12, after V lost 7 bases and J lost 11 bases. Here the CDR3 reads CASTVQGDVDAFF. DNA for the CDR3: TGTGCCAGCACCGTACAGGGGGATGTAGACGCTTTCTTT.

CDR3 sequence reads: CSVGTTGNTEAFF. DNA for the CDR3: TGCAGCGTTGGGACGACAGGGAACACTGAAGCTTTCTTT. V usage is TRBV29-1 and J usage is TRBJ1-1; the D gene is possibly TRBD1 (6 bases). CDR3 length: 13 residues. Trimming left V 4 bases short and J 1 base short, with 10 bases between. From germline, CDR1 is SQVTM and CDR2 ANQGSEA.

This chain connects TRBV10-2 to TRBJ2-1, with TRBD2 matching 8 bases. Germline V gives CDR1 WSHSY, CDR2 SAAADI. CDR3 length equals 16 residues. Trimming at V came to 2 bases and at J to 4 bases, leaving 7 bases not matched to a gene. The CDR3 sequence is CASSEASGRDYNEQFF. The CDR3 DNA is TGCGCCAGCAGTGAGGCGTCCGGGAGGGATTACAATGAGCAGTTCTTC.

Comments on this clone: Other nucleotide sequences in the sample specify the same CDR3. The rearrangement links TRBV27 to TRBJ2-7; D call uncertain. Germline V gene lookup returns CDR1 MNHEY and CDR2 SMNVEV (reference sequence). The CDR3 contains 13 residues. Trimming removed 3 bases at V and 6 bases at J, with 12 bases between. For the CDR3, the DNA is TGTGCCAGCAGTTTTGGAGCCTCGGGCGAGCAGTACTTC. Encoded protein: CASSFGASGEQYF.

This clone was observed once. This chain uses TRBV7-6 with TRBJ2-7; TRBD2 matches 8 bases. Germline-derived CDR1 and CDR2 are SGHVS and FNYEAQ. The length of the CDR3 is 14 residues. V shed 4 bases, J shed 3 bases, and the junction held 5 bases outside the gene matches. CDR3 amino acids: CASSSGGFSYEQYF. DNA for the CDR3: TGTGCCAGCAGCTCGGGAGGGTTCAGCTACGAGCAGTACTTC.

In its sample, this clone was seen once. This chain uses TRBV6-1 with TRBJ2-7; TRBD1 aligns across 8 bases. Germline CDR1 reads MNHNS; CDR2 reads SASEGT. CDR3 length: 13 residues. V trimming: 3 bases; J trimming: 2 bases; junction bases outside the gene matches: 0. CDR3: CASSEDRAYEQYF. The CDR3 region has the DNA TGTGCCAGCAGTGAGGACAGGGCCTACGAGCAGTACTTC.

The chain carries TRBV5-8 and TRBJ1-5; D is uncertain. CDR3 size: 16 residues. Trimming cost V 0 bases and J 5 bases, with 15 bases left between them. Germline CDR1 SGHTS, CDR2 YDEGEE. The CDR3 here is CASSLDGYLRDQPQHF. The CDR3 DNA is TGTGCCAGCAGCTTGGACGGATACCTTCGGGATCAGCCCCAGCATTTT.

The chain recombines TRBV19 with TRBJ2-2; possible D gene TRBD2, 6 bases. CDR1 is LNHDA, CDR2 SQIVND, per germline (reference sequence). The CDR3 consists of 15 residues. V was cut by 7 bases and J by 1 base, with 13 bases left in between. CDR3 sequence: CASTSWGENTGELFF. The CDR3 region has the DNA TGTGCCAGTACCTCCTGGGGGGAGAACACCGGGGAGCTGTTTTTT.

The chain carries TRBV27 and TRBJ2-1; maybe TRBD2 (5 bases). The CDR3 runs 12 residues. The V and J ends lost 8 bases and 3 bases respectively, with 8 bases between them. Germline V CDR1 and CDR2: MNHEY, SMNVEV (reference sequence). The CDR3 sequence is CASGLDYNEQFF. CDR3 bases: TGTGCCAGCGGACTTGACTACAATGAGCAGTTCTTC.

The chain has TRBV28 and TRBJ1-2; D not certain. The V and J ends lost 3 bases and 1 base respectively, with 15 bases between them. Germline V lookup: CDR1 MDHEN, CDR2 SYDVKM. The CDR3 is 16 residues long. The CDR3 region is CASSLRDVGYNYGYTF. In DNA, the CDR3 is TGTGCCAGCAGTTTGCGGGATGTGGGTTATAACTATGGCTACACCTTC.

V gene TRBV27 combines with J gene TRBJ2-1; no definite D call. The V and J ends lost 6 bases and 4 bases respectively, with 10 bases between them. Germline V gene data show CDR1 as MNHEY and CDR2 as SMNVEV (reference sequence). The CDR3 covers 13 residues. The CDR3 region has the DNA TGTGCCAGCAGCAATTCACCATACAATGAGCAGTTCTTC. Residues: CASSNSPYNEQFF.

The chain links TRBV7-9 to TRBJ1-2, with a tentative D call TRBD1 (6 bases). The V gene lost 5 bases and the J gene lost 7 bases, with 11 bases spanning the gap. The CDR3 runs 12 residues. CDR1 is SEHNR and CDR2 is FQNEAQ in the germline V gene (reference sequence). CDR3 in amino acids: CASSGQGPGYTF. The CDR3 region has the DNA TGTGCCAGCAGCGGGCAGGGGCCTGGCTACACCTTC.

CDR3 sequence reads: CASSLSRWTGDNYGYTF. CDR3 DNA: TGTGCCAGCAGCTTATCGCGGTGGACAGGAGATAACTATGGCTACACCTTC. The V gene is TRBV7-9, the J gene TRBJ1-2, with 7 positions matching TRBD1. Trimming at V came to 2 bases and at J to 1 base, leaving 10 bases not matched to a gene. Germline V lookup: CDR1 SEHNR, CDR2 FQNEAQ (reference sequence). The CDR3 has 17 amino acids. Complete variable domain (other parts from reference TRBV7-9 and TRBJ1-2): DTGVSQNPRHKITKRGQNVTFRCDPISEHNRLYWYRQTLGQGPEFLTYFQNEAQLEKSRLLSDRFSAERPKGSFSTLEIQRTEQGDSAMYLCASSLSRWTGDNYGYTFGSGTRLTVV.

The chain joins TRBV16 to TRBJ2-7, with D possibly TRBD2 on 5 matching bases. The CDR3 spans 15 residues. Germline lookup yields CDR1 KGHSY and CDR2 FQNENV. V was pared by 1 base and J by 0 bases, with 10 bases between. The CDR3 DNA follows: TGTGCCAGCAGCCAATTGGGAGTAGACTCCTACGAGCAGTACTTC. This encodes CASSQLGVDSYEQYF.

Comment on this clone: A junction boundary mismatches the germline segment, possibly from a read error. V and J are TRBV7-3 and TRBJ2-2; D is tentatively TRBD1 or TRBD2 (5 bases each). Germline CDR1 is SGHTA and CDR2 is FQGTGA. The CDR3 is 16 amino acids. The CDR3 DNA reads as TGTGCCAGCAGCCCTTCCGGGACGCCTAACAGCGGGGAGCTGTTTTTT. Residues: CASSPSGTPNSGELFF.

The chain employs TRBV9 and TRBJ2-3, with 10 nucleotides matching TRBD2. Germline V gene data show CDR1 as SGDLS and CDR2 as YYNGEE. This CDR3 has 20 amino acids. Trimming removed 0 bases from V and 0 bases from J; junction bases left unmatched: 13. The CDR3 loop reads CASSVATSSGGPPSTDTQYF. CDR3 bases: TGTGCCAGCAGCGTAGCTACATCTAGCGGGGGCCCCCCTAGCACAGATACGCAGTATTTT.

The chain uses TRBV28 and TRBJ2-5, with 8 nucleotides matching TRBD1. The CDR3 extends over 14 amino acids. From germline, CDR1 is MDHEN and CDR2 SYDVKM. The V segment lost 3 bases and the J segment 5 bases; nucleotides outside the gene matches: 5. Written as DNA, the CDR3 is TGTGCCAGCAGTTTGCAGGGGGCGTGGGAGACCCAGTACTTC. Encoded protein: CASSLQGAWETQYF.

The chain combines TRBV7-9 with TRBJ2-7; possible D gene TRBD1, 6 bases. Germline V CDR1 and CDR2: SEHNR, FQNEAQ (reference sequence). V lost 2 bases, J lost 3 bases, and 11 bases lay in between. This CDR3 has 14 residues. The CDR3 DNA sequence: TGTGCCAGCAGCTTACTCGAACAGGGCTACGAGCAGTACTTC. This gives the protein CASSLLEQGYEQYF.

This chain connects TRBV7-9 to TRBJ2-7; 11 bases are a match to TRBD2. Germline V CDR1 and CDR2: SEHNR, FQNEAQ (reference sequence). The CDR3 covers 15 residues. V lost 5 bases, J lost 1 base, and 4 bases stayed unmatched. CDR3 DNA sequence: TGTGCCAGCAGCGGGAGACTAGCGGGGTCCTACGAGCAGTACTTC. It encodes CASSGRLAGSYEQYF.

This chain's CDR3 is CASMVGGNQPQHF. The CDR3 DNA follows: TGTGCCAGTATGGTCGGCGGCAATCAGCCCCAGCATTTT. The chain recombines TRBV19 with TRBJ1-5; D is uncertain. The CDR3 is 13 residues long. Germline V gene sequence: CDR1 LNHDA, CDR2 SQIVND (reference sequence). Trimming removed 7 bases at V and 2 bases at J, with 9 bases between.

This chain connects TRBV4-1 to TRBJ2-7; 8 nucleotides align to TRBD1. The CDR3 loop spans 13 amino acids. The trim removed 2 bases at V and 4 bases at J, leaving 1 base unmatched. Germline lookup yields CDR1 MGHRA and CDR2 YSYEKL. The CDR3 DNA is TGCGCCAGCAGCCAAACAGGGGGTTACGAGCAGTACTTC. Its protein is CASSQTGGYEQYF.

V is TRBV9 and J is TRBJ2-7; D is undetermined. Germline CDR1 reads SGDLS; CDR2 reads YYNGEE. The CDR3 extends over 14 amino acids. V lost 0 bases to trimming and J lost 3 bases, with 10 bases between them. The CDR3 nucleotides are TGTGCCAGCAGCGTAGGAGGAACTAACTACGAGCAGTACTTC. Encoded protein: CASSVGGTNYEQYF. Variable domain in full (rest from reference TRBV9 and TRBJ2-7): DSGVTQTPKHLITATGQRVTLRCSPRSGDLSVYWYQQSLDQGLQFLIQYYNGEERAKGNILERFSAQQFPDLHSELNLSSLELGDSALYFCASSVGGTNYEQYFGPGTRLTVT.